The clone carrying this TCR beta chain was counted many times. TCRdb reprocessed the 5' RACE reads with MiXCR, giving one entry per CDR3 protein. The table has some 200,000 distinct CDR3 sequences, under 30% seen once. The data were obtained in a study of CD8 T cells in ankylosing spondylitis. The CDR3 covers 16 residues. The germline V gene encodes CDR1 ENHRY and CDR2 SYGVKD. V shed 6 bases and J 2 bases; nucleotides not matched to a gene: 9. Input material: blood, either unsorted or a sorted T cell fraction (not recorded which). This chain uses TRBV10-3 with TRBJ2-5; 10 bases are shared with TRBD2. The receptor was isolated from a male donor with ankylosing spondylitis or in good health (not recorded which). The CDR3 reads CAISRVAGGNQETQYF. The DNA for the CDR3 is TGTGCCATCAGCCGAGTAGCGGGAGGAAATCAAGAGACCCAGTACTTC.